This is a list of T cell receptor beta chains from one sample in a study of blood T cells in healthy people across ages. Each CDR3 protein gets one entry after TCRdb re-called the 5' RACE reads with MiXCR. The table lists about 320,000 distinct CDR3 sequences, about 25% of them singletons. Sequenced sample: blood. All receptors come from a woman in her 70s in good health. The CDR3 runs from the conserved cysteine through the conserved F or W. A D gene is named only where the DNA matches it firmly. Only some rows state a clone size, as once, few, many or a class for expanded clones.

d_call: .; j_call: TRBJ1-6; clone_size: .; v_call: TRBV6-1; cdr3_nt: TGTGCCAGCAGGGCGGGACTGAATAATTCACCCCTCCACTTT; cdr3_aa: CASRAGLNNSPLHF
d_call: TRBD1; j_call: TRBJ2-7; clone_size: few; v_call: TRBV29-1; cdr3_nt: TGCAGCGTGGGGTTGGGGACAGGGGGCTACGAGCAGTACTTC; cdr3_aa: CSVGLGTGGYEQYF
d_call: TRBD1; j_call: TRBJ2-5; clone_size: many; v_call: TRBV6-2/TRBV6-3; cdr3_nt: TGTGCCAGCAGCACATGGACAGGCCGCCCAGAGACCCAGTACTTC; cdr3_aa: CASSTWTGRPETQYF
d_call: TRBD2; j_call: TRBJ2-5; clone_size: .; v_call: TRBV7-8; cdr3_nt: TGTGCCAGCAGCCGCAGCGGGAGACGAGAGACCCAGTACTTC; cdr3_aa: CASSRSGRRETQYF
d_call: .; j_call: TRBJ2-1; clone_size: .; v_call: TRBV6-6; cdr3_nt: TGTGCCAGCAGGGGGGCACAGAGTAGCTCCTACAATGAGCAGTTCTTC; cdr3_aa: CASRGAQSSSYNEQFF
d_call: .; j_call: TRBJ1-4; clone_size: .; v_call: TRBV5-1; cdr3_nt: TGCGCCAGCAGCTCCGGGGGCGTGAATGAAAAACTGTTTTTT; cdr3_aa: CASSSGGVNEKLFF
d_call: TRBD2; j_call: TRBJ2-7; clone_size: few; v_call: TRBV2; cdr3_nt: TGTGCCGGTCGGACTAGCGAAAGCTCCTACGAGCAGTACTTC; cdr3_aa: CAGRTSESSYEQYF
d_call: .; j_call: TRBJ2-5; clone_size: .; v_call: TRBV2; cdr3_nt: TGTGCCAGCACCGGGACGGTCTACCAAGAGACCCAGTACTTC; cdr3_aa: CASTGTVYQETQYF
d_call: TRBD2; j_call: TRBJ2-1; clone_size: .; v_call: TRBV5-1; cdr3_nt: TGCGCCAGCAGCTTGGAGTCTAGCGGATTCTACAATGAGCAGTTCTTC; cdr3_aa: CASSLESSGFYNEQFF
d_call: TRBD1; j_call: TRBJ2-7; clone_size: .; v_call: TRBV28; cdr3_nt: TGTGCCAGCAGTTTATTCGGGACAGGGTCCTACGAGCAGTACTTC; cdr3_aa: CASSLFGTGSYEQYF
d_call: TRBD2; j_call: TRBJ2-5; clone_size: .; v_call: TRBV3-1; cdr3_nt: TGTGCCAGCAGCGATAGGGGAGGGTACCAAGAGACCCAGTACTTC; cdr3_aa: CASSDRGGYQETQYF
d_call: .; j_call: TRBJ1-4; clone_size: many; v_call: TRBV9; cdr3_nt: TGTGCCAGCAGCCCCGGCTCTAGGGGTGGAACTAATGAAAAACTGTTTTTT; cdr3_aa: CASSPGSRGGTNEKLFF
d_call: TRBD1; j_call: TRBJ2-7; clone_size: few; v_call: TRBV20-1; cdr3_nt: TGCAGTGCTAGTGACAGGGGGGCCGAGCAGTACTTC; cdr3_aa: CSASDRGAEQYF
d_call: .; j_call: TRBJ1-2; clone_size: .; v_call: TRBV20-1; cdr3_nt: TGCAGTGCTAGAGGCAGGGCAGCTAACTATGGCTACACCTTC; cdr3_aa: CSARGRAANYGYTF
d_call: TRBD1; j_call: TRBJ2-2; clone_size: .; v_call: TRBV7-3; cdr3_nt: TGTGCCAGCAGACAAGGACAGGGGGTCGGGGAGCTGTTTTTT; cdr3_aa: CASRQGQGVGELFF
d_call: .; j_call: TRBJ1-2; clone_size: .; v_call: TRBV12-3/TRBV12-4; cdr3_nt: TGTGCCAGCAGTTTACAGGGCCTAGGAGCCGGAAACTATGGCTACACCTTC; cdr3_aa: CASSLQGLGAGNYGYTF
d_call: .; j_call: TRBJ1-4; clone_size: .; v_call: TRBV5-1; cdr3_nt: TGCGCCAGCAGCTCCCACACAGGCGAAAAACTGTTTTTT; cdr3_aa: CASSSHTGEKLFF
d_call: .; j_call: TRBJ2-3; clone_size: many; v_call: TRBV29-1; cdr3_nt: TGCAGCGTTGGGATAGGGGGGAGGTCAGATACGCAGTATTTT; cdr3_aa: CSVGIGGRSDTQYF
d_call: TRBD1; j_call: TRBJ1-2; clone_size: few; v_call: TRBV7-3; cdr3_nt: TGTGCCAGCAGCTCGGGACAGGGGAGCGATGGCTACACCTTC; cdr3_aa: CASSSGQGSDGYTF
d_call: TRBD1; j_call: TRBJ2-5; clone_size: .; v_call: TRBV3-1; cdr3_nt: TGTGCCAGCAGCCTCAGGGGGACAGGAGAGACCCAGTACTTC; cdr3_aa: CASSLRGTGETQYF
d_call: TRBD1; j_call: TRBJ2-1; clone_size: few; v_call: TRBV7-2; cdr3_nt: TGTGCCAGCAGCTTCTCAACAGGGGCTTATGAGCAGTTCTTC; cdr3_aa: CASSFSTGAYEQFF
d_call: .; j_call: TRBJ2-3; clone_size: .; v_call: TRBV14; cdr3_nt: TGTGCCAGCAGCCAACCAAGCGCAGATACGCAGTATTTT; cdr3_aa: CASSQPSADTQYF
d_call: .; j_call: TRBJ2-3; clone_size: few; v_call: TRBV20-1; cdr3_nt: TGCAGTGTCAAACGAGGGCAGGCGCTAAGCACAGATACGCAGTATTTT; cdr3_aa: CSVKRGQALSTDTQYF
d_call: .; j_call: TRBJ1-1; clone_size: .; v_call: TRBV20-1; cdr3_nt: TGCAGTGCTAAGCTACTCGGGGGGAACACTGAAGCTTTCTTT; cdr3_aa: CSAKLLGGNTEAFF
d_call: .; j_call: TRBJ2-5; clone_size: .; v_call: TRBV24-1; cdr3_nt: TGTGCCACCAGTGACCACCCGACTGGGACGCAAGAGACCCAGTACTTC; cdr3_aa: CATSDHPTGTQETQYF
d_call: .; j_call: TRBJ1-6; clone_size: .; v_call: TRBV5-1; cdr3_nt: TGCGCCAGCAAGGCGACACAGGGCAGCAATTCACCCCTCCACTTT; cdr3_aa: CASKATQGSNSPLHF
d_call: .; j_call: TRBJ2-1; clone_size: .; v_call: TRBV12-3/TRBV12-4; cdr3_nt: TGTGCCAGCAGTTTGGTCCCAGGGCCGAATTACAATGAGCAGTTCTTC; cdr3_aa: CASSLVPGPNYNEQFF
d_call: TRBD1; j_call: TRBJ2-2; clone_size: few; v_call: TRBV14; cdr3_nt: TGTGCCAGCAGCCTACAGGGGGCAGGCACCGGGGAGCTGTTTTTT; cdr3_aa: CASSLQGAGTGELFF
d_call: .; j_call: TRBJ2-5; clone_size: few; v_call: TRBV28; cdr3_nt: TGTGCCAGCGGAGACCTGTACCAAGAGACCCAGTACTTC; cdr3_aa: CASGDLYQETQYF
d_call: .; j_call: TRBJ2-7; clone_size: .; v_call: TRBV6-5; cdr3_nt: TGTGCCAGCAGTTGGCCCCGTGAGGGTAGGGTCGAGCAGTACTTC; cdr3_aa: CASSWPREGRVEQYF
d_call: .; j_call: TRBJ1-1; clone_size: few; v_call: TRBV28; cdr3_nt: TGTGCCAGCAGTTCCGGGAACGCTGAAGCTTTCTTT; cdr3_aa: CASSSGNAEAFF
d_call: .; j_call: TRBJ2-1; clone_size: few; v_call: TRBV18; cdr3_nt: TGTGCCAGCTCACCACGGACGGGAGATCTAAATGAGCAGTTCTTC; cdr3_aa: CASSPRTGDLNEQFF
d_call: .; j_call: TRBJ2-1; clone_size: few; v_call: TRBV7-2; cdr3_nt: TGTGCCAGCAGCTTAGCCCCACACGGGGGAAACAATGAGCAGTTCTTC; cdr3_aa: CASSLAPHGGNNEQFF
d_call: TRBD1; j_call: TRBJ2-5; clone_size: few; v_call: TRBV18; cdr3_nt: TGTGCCAGCTCACCAGACGACAGGGGCACAGGGCAGTACTTC; cdr3_aa: CASSPDDRGTGQYF
d_call: .; j_call: TRBJ2-1; clone_size: many; v_call: TRBV12-3/TRBV12-4; cdr3_nt: TGTGCCAGCAGTTTGGGGGGAAATGAGCAGTTCTTC; cdr3_aa: CASSLGGNEQFF
d_call: .; j_call: TRBJ2-3; clone_size: few; v_call: TRBV5-1; cdr3_nt: TGCGCCAGCAGCCCAAGAGGAGGGGCTAGCACAGATACGCAGTATTTT; cdr3_aa: CASSPRGGASTDTQYF
d_call: .; j_call: TRBJ1-5; clone_size: .; v_call: TRBV20-1; cdr3_nt: TGCAGTGCTCACGGACGGATCAATAGCAATCAGCCCCAGCATTTT; cdr3_aa: CSAHGRINSNQPQHF
d_call: .; j_call: TRBJ2-3; clone_size: few; v_call: TRBV5-1; cdr3_nt: TGCGCCAGCAGCTTGGAAGGTCCGATAGATACGCAGTATTTT; cdr3_aa: CASSLEGPIDTQYF
d_call: TRBD1; j_call: TRBJ1-4; clone_size: few; v_call: TRBV20-1; cdr3_nt: TGCAGTGCCTCGACAGGGGGAAATGAAAAACTGTTTTTT; cdr3_aa: CSASTGGNEKLFF
d_call: .; j_call: TRBJ2-3; clone_size: .; v_call: TRBV7-8; cdr3_nt: TGTGCCAGCAGCTCTCAAATACAACAGCGGCCGCAGTATTTT; cdr3_aa: CASSSQIQQRPQYF
d_call: .; j_call: TRBJ2-1; clone_size: .; v_call: TRBV5-1; cdr3_nt: TGCGCCAGCAGCTTGCCCGGGTACGATGAGCAGTTCTTC; cdr3_aa: CASSLPGYDEQFF
d_call: TRBD1; j_call: TRBJ1-5; clone_size: .; v_call: TRBV28; cdr3_nt: TGTGCCAGCAGGTCGACAGGGGTTCAGCCCCAGCATTTT; cdr3_aa: CASRSTGVQPQHF
d_call: .; j_call: TRBJ1-3; clone_size: few; v_call: TRBV27; cdr3_nt: TGTGCCAGCAGCCCGAGGGCACGGACCAACTCTGGAAACACCATATATTTT; cdr3_aa: CASSPRARTNSGNTIYF
d_call: TRBD1; j_call: TRBJ2-1; clone_size: .; v_call: TRBV20-1; cdr3_nt: TGCAGTGCTACTGCCGGGACAGGCGGCAATGAGCAGTTCTTC; cdr3_aa: CSATAGTGGNEQFF
d_call: .; j_call: TRBJ2-1; clone_size: .; v_call: TRBV7-9; cdr3_nt: TGTGCCAGCAGCCCCAAGGAGCGGGTGAACAATGAGCAGTTCTTC; cdr3_aa: CASSPKERVNNEQFF
d_call: .; j_call: TRBJ1-1; clone_size: few; v_call: TRBV7-2; cdr3_nt: TGTGCCAGCAGCTCAACGCATGGAACTGAAGCTTTCTTT; cdr3_aa: CASSSTHGTEAFF
d_call: .; j_call: TRBJ2-5; clone_size: .; v_call: TRBV29-1; cdr3_nt: TGCAGCGTTTCCGGCCAGGGGGGCCAAGAGACCCAGTACTTC; cdr3_aa: CSVSGQGGQETQYF
d_call: .; j_call: TRBJ2-5; clone_size: .; v_call: TRBV29-1; cdr3_nt: TGCAGCGTTCTTCCTTGGGGTTGGGAGACCCAGTACTTC; cdr3_aa: CSVLPWGWETQYF
d_call: TRBD2; j_call: TRBJ2-1; clone_size: many; v_call: TRBV20-1; cdr3_nt: TGCAGTGCTAGAGAGCTAGCGGGAGTGAATGAGCAGTTCTTC; cdr3_aa: CSARELAGVNEQFF
d_call: TRBD1; j_call: TRBJ2-3; clone_size: .; v_call: TRBV5-1; cdr3_nt: TGCGCCAGCAGCTCCGACAGGGATTCAGGGGATACGCAGTATTTT; cdr3_aa: CASSSDRDSGDTQYF
d_call: .; j_call: TRBJ2-1; clone_size: .; v_call: TRBV20-1; cdr3_nt: TGCAGTGCTAGACTGGGACCCCACAATGAGCAGTTCTTC; cdr3_aa: CSARLGPHNEQFF
d_call: .; j_call: TRBJ2-2; clone_size: .; v_call: TRBV29-1; cdr3_nt: TGCAGCGCCGCAGACAGGACGAACACCGGGGAGCTGTTTTTT; cdr3_aa: CSAADRTNTGELFF
d_call: .; j_call: TRBJ1-4; clone_size: .; v_call: TRBV4-1; cdr3_nt: TGCGCCAGCAGCCAAGATCGAGCGGGCAGTAAAGGCGAAAAACTGTTTTTT; cdr3_aa: CASSQDRAGSKGEKLFF
d_call: .; j_call: TRBJ2-3; clone_size: .; v_call: TRBV7-6; cdr3_nt: .; cdr3_aa: CASSFYICSAPPAGYTDTQYF
d_call: .; j_call: TRBJ1-2; clone_size: few; v_call: TRBV15; cdr3_nt: TGTGCCACCAGCAGAGATCCGGGGACTCCCAAGAGCAACTATGGCTACACCTTC; cdr3_aa: CATSRDPGTPKSNYGYTF
d_call: TRBD1; j_call: TRBJ1-1; clone_size: .; v_call: TRBV3-1; cdr3_nt: TGTGCCAGCAGCCAAGAGGACAGGGGGCTTCTGGCGAGCACTGAAGCTTTCTTT; cdr3_aa: CASSQEDRGLLASTEAFF
d_call: .; j_call: TRBJ1-1; clone_size: .; v_call: TRBV4-3; cdr3_nt: TGCGCCAGCAGCCAGGGTTTTACAGGGAGCTCTGAAGCTTTCTTT; cdr3_aa: CASSQGFTGSSEAFF